Each of the 5 T cell receptor beta chains below was sequenced from the same sample in a study of T cell changes during pregnancy in multiple sclerosis. Assay used: immunoSEQ multiplex PCR; TCRdb lists only in-frame clones, some missing. The sample includes about 110,000 clones, less than 95% of them seen just once. The material sequenced was peripheral blood, taken before pregnancy. The receptor set was obtained from a female donor with multiple sclerosis, enrolled in a pregnancy study.

The chain is built from TRBV4-3 and TRBJ2-1, with a tentative D call TRBD2 (7 bases). CDR1 is LGHNA and CDR2 is YSLEER in the germline V gene. The V and J ends lost 1 base and 4 bases respectively, with 17 bases between them. The CDR3 runs 17 residues. The DNA of the CDR3 is TGCGCCAGCAGCCAAGGTTTGTCGGCGGGGGCTTACAATGAGCAGTTCTTC. Translated: CASSQGLSAGAYNEQFF.

V is TRBV9 and J is TRBJ2-2, with 11 bases identical to TRBD2. This CDR3 has 15 amino acids. Germline V gene lookup returns CDR1 SGDLS and CDR2 YYNGEE. The ends lost 5 bases at V and 4 bases at J; junction bases unmatched: 4. The CDR3 DNA reads TGTGCCAGCAGGACCGGGACTAGCGGCACCGGGGAGCTGTTTTTT. It yields the protein CASRTGTSGTGELFF.

This chain joins TRBV19 and TRBJ2-3, with 10 bases fitting TRBD2. The V gene's germline CDR1 is LNHDA and CDR2 SQIVND (reference sequence). This CDR3 is built from 12 residues. V was clipped by 6 bases and J by 10 bases; unmatched bases: 4. The DNA of the CDR3 is TGTGCCAGTAGCGCCACTAGCGGGGCGCAGTATTTT. Its translation is CASSATSGAQYF.

The chain couples TRBV7-2 to TRBJ1-2; a possible D gene is TRBD1 (5 bases). The V gene's germline CDR1 is SGHTA and CDR2 FQGNSA. V shed 5 bases and J shed 4 bases, with 20 bases lying between them. The CDR3 covers 16 residues. CDR3 in DNA: TGTGCCAGCAGCGCCCCGCTTGCAGGGAGGGGCTATGGCTACACCTTC. Its translation: CASSAPLAGRGYGYTF.

This sequence joins TRBV18 and TRBJ2-1, with 11 bases aligning to TRBD2. Germline V gene lookup returns CDR1 KGHSH and CDR2 LQKENI. The CDR3 contains 17 residues. V shed 4 bases, J shed 5 bases, and the junction held 10 bases outside the gene matches. Here the CDR3 DNA reads TGTGCCAGCTCACTTACAATACTAGCGGGAGTAGACAATGAGCAGTTCTTC. Protein product: CASSLTILAGVDNEQFF.